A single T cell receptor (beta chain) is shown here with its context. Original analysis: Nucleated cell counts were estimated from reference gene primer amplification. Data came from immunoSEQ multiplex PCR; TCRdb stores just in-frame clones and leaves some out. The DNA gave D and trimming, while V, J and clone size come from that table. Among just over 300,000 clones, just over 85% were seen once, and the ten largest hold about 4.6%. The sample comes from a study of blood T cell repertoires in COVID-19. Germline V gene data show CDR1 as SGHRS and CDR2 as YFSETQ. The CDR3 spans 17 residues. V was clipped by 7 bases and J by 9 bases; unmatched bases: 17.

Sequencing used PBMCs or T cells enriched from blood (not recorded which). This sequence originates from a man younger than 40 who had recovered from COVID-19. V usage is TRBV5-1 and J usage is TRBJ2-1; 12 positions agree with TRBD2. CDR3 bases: TGCGCCAGCCGCAAGACTAGCGGGAGACTAAGTGTTATTGAGCAGTTCTTC. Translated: CASRKTSGRLSVIEQFF.